This TCR beta chain was sequenced in a study of cytomegalovirus exposure and HLA in healthy donors. Study background: Around 85 million unique TCR sequences came from HLA-typed donors in an early release. Study-level results: Later analysis suggested links between common viral pathogens and several top significant clusters. An ancestry cluster, one associated with Asian ancestry, reportedly showed fewer N-insertions than the approximately 720-donor mean in a later analysis.

To note about this clone: The antigen remains unidentified. Other DNA sequences in the sample encode the same CDR3.

CDR1 is MGHRA, CDR2 YSYEKL, per germline. There are 14 residues in the CDR3. The V gene lost 0 bases and the J gene lost 3 bases, with 9 bases spanning the gap. PCR involved 60 Vbeta and 13 Jbeta primers. Clones were sequenced by immunoSEQ multiplex PCR, and TCRdb holds only the in-frame ones, with some missing. The sample carries roughly 120,000 clones, roughly 80% recorded once. The source of this sequence is a man in his fifties in good health and CMV-seropositive. The sample consisted of PBMCs. This chain uses TRBV4-1 with TRBJ2-7; maybe TRBD1 (5 bases). The CDR3 protein is CASSQDPQGYEQYF. As DNA, the CDR3 is TGCGCCAGCAGCCAAGATCCTCAGGGCTACGAGCAGTACTTC.